Following are 20 T cell receptor beta chains from one sample sequenced in a study of CD8 T cells in ankylosing spondylitis (dated by TCRdb to about 2017). The investigation overall reported the following: Blood from ankylosing spondylitis patients appeared to be characterized by a TCR beta motif composed of 7 to 9 highly homologous amino acid variants.

For these TCRs, the target antigens are not known. Receptor libraries were prepared by 5' RACE. The sequencing machine was an Illumina HiSeq 2500. Using fastp at Q25 and MiXCR, TCRdb reprocessed the public reads and kept productive beta chains. Rows are combined by CDR3 protein, so each entry shows the most common genes and DNA. The sample data list about 800,000 distinct CDR3 sequences, and about 12% of these were observed just once. The ten biggest clones cover approximately 0.46% of the sample. Sequencing input: blood, either unsorted or a sorted T cell fraction (not recorded which). These receptors all come from a male donor with ankylosing spondylitis.

The CDR3 DNA follows: TGTGCCAGCAGCTCGCAACTAGGGGCAGATACGCAGTATTTT. Translated: CASSSQLGADTQYF. The V gene is TRBV11-3, the J gene TRBJ2-3; D is tentatively TRBD1 or TRBD2 (5 bases each). Germline V lookup: CDR1 SGHNT, CDR2 YENEEA. V was cut by 4 bases and J by 4 bases, with 12 bases left in between. The CDR3 is 14 residues long. The full variable domain, completed using reference TRBV11-3 and TRBJ2-3, is EAGVVQSPRYKIIEKKQPVAFWCNPISGHNTLYWYLQNLGQGPELLIRYENEEAVDDSQLPKDRFSAERLKGVDSTLKIQPAELGDSAVYLCASSSQLGADTQYFGPGTRLTVL.

V usage is TRBV7-2 and J usage is TRBJ2-5; 8 bases align to TRBD1. This CDR3 is built from 13 residues. With 5 bases clipped from V and 9 bases from J, the junction kept 8 bases outside the gene matches. CDR1 and CDR2 from the germline V gene are SGHTA and FQGNSA. The DNA of the CDR3 is TGTGCCAGCAGCGGACAGGGCGTTGAGGCCCAGTACTTC. This translates into CASSGQGVEAQYF.

This clonotype was seen only a few times. The chain combines TRBV7-6 with TRBJ2-1; D may be TRBD1 (5 bases). The CDR3 extends over 16 amino acids. Germline CDR1 is SGHVS and CDR2 is FNYEAQ. The V and J ends lost 5 bases and 7 bases respectively, with 21 bases between them. In DNA, the CDR3 is TGTGCCAGCAGCCTTAGGTGGGGCCGCGGTGGGAATGAGCAGTTCTTC. It codes for CASSLRWGRGGNEQFF.

The V gene is TRBV28, the J gene TRBJ2-2; 9 nucleotides match TRBD2. Germline V gives CDR1 MDHEN, CDR2 SYDVKM. CDR3 length equals 16 residues. Germline trimming cut 2 bases from V and 5 bases from J; bases unmatched to any gene: 6. The CDR3 protein is CASSLRLAGPTGELFF. The CDR3, as DNA: TGTGCCAGCAGTTTAAGGCTAGCGGGGCCTACCGGGGAGCTGTTTTTT. The full variable domain, rest sourced from reference TRBV28 and TRBJ2-2, is DVKVTQSSRYLVKRTGEKVFLECVQDMDHENMFWYRQDPGLGLRLIYFSYDVKMKEKGDIPEGYSVSREKKERFSLILESASTNQTSMYLCASSLRLAGPTGELFFGEGSRLTVL.

In its sample, this clonotype was seen many times. V gene TRBV20-1 combines with J gene TRBJ2-7; D uncertain. Germline CDR1 reads DFQATT; CDR2 reads SNEGSKA (reference sequence). The germline V and J ends were trimmed by 5 bases and 5 bases, with 19 bases remaining between them. CDR3 length equals 14 residues. The DNA for the CDR3 is TGCAGTGCTCTACTGCCGGTTGGCGAGCACGAGCAGTACTTC. Translating gives CSALLPVGEHEQYF.

V usage is TRBV7-9 and J usage is TRBJ2-5; D gene unclear. The CDR3 length is 15 residues. Germline assignment: CDR1 SEHNR and CDR2 FQNEAQ (reference sequence). Trimming took 2 bases from V and 1 from J, leaving 11 bases between them. CDR3 protein: CASSLRSGFQETQYF. In nucleotides, the CDR3 is TGTGCCAGCAGCTTAAGGTCCGGCTTCCAAGAGACCCAGTACTTC.

This clonotype was picked up a small number of times. The rearrangement joins TRBV7-9 to TRBJ2-3; D is undetermined. V dropped 6 bases and J dropped 2 bases, with 15 bases sitting between them. CDR1 and CDR2 (germline): SEHNR, FQNEAQ (reference sequence). CDR3 size: 15 residues. CDR3 nucleotide sequence: TGTGCCAGCAGTTTAAACCTAGACGACACAGATACGCAGTATTTT. Its translation is CASSLNLDDTDTQYF.

The chain links TRBV7-2 to TRBJ2-5; D may be TRBD1 (6 bases). The germline gives CDR1 SGHTA, CDR2 FQGNSA. V lost 5 bases and J lost 1, with 8 bases in between. The CDR3 contains 13 residues. The CDR3 is CASSGTLQETQYF. Here the CDR3 DNA reads TGTGCCAGCAGCGGGACACTCCAAGAGACCCAGTACTTC.

At least ten counts were recorded for this clonotype. The chain employs TRBV18 and TRBJ2-5, with D perhaps matching TRBD2 (5 bases). The CDR3 contains 13 residues. Trimming stripped 8 bases from V and 1 base from J, with 11 bases between. Germline V gives CDR1 KGHSH, CDR2 LQKENI. The CDR3 region has the DNA TGTGCCAGCAGCCCCCTAGCCCAAGAGACCCAGTACTTC. This codes for CASSPLAQETQYF.

The chain has TRBV9 and TRBJ2-1; tentatively, D is TRBD2 (6 bases). CDR3 size: 17 residues. Trimming took 2 bases from V and 0 from J, leaving 15 bases between them. Germline CDR1 and CDR2: SGDLS and YYNGEE. In DNA form, the CDR3 reads TGTGCCAGCAGCGTCGCCTTTACTAGCAGCTCCTACAATGAGCAGTTCTTC. Translating it yields CASSVAFTSSSYNEQFF.

This clonotype was recorded a few times. The rearrangement uses TRBV27 and TRBJ1-6; TRBD1 is a possible D gene (5 bases). In germline, CDR1 is MNHEY, CDR2 SMNVEV (reference sequence). The CDR3 is 16 amino acids. The V end was cut by 3 bases, the J end by 7 bases, with 16 bases between. The DNA for the CDR3 is TGTGCCAGCAGTTTCCGGGACCCCCGGTTCAATTCACCCCTCCACTTT. The encoded protein is CASSFRDPRFNSPLHF.

There are a few counts of this clonotype. The V and J genes are TRBV7-2 and TRBJ2-1, with D possibly TRBD1 on 6 matching bases. The CDR3 is 12 residues long. With 6 bases removed from V and 5 bases from J, the gap between germline ends came to 8 bases. CDR1 is SGHTA, CDR2 FQGNSA, per germline. In DNA, the CDR3 is TGTGCCAGCAGGAGGGACAACAATGAGCAGTTCTTC. Translation gives CASRRDNNEQFF.

The chain links TRBV6-1 to TRBJ2-7; TRBD1 agrees at 8 bases. V was pared by 6 bases and J by 5 bases, with 9 bases of the junction left unmatched. Germline lookup yields CDR1 MNHNS and CDR2 SASEGT. The CDR3 extends over 14 amino acids. The DNA for the CDR3 is TGTGCCAGCAGATTCAGGACAGGGAACCACGAGCAGTACTTC. It encodes CASRFRTGNHEQYF.

This clonotype has only a few counts. An end of the junction differs from the germline gene, which may be a read error. The rearrangement uses TRBV7-7 and TRBJ1-1; D remains unclear. CDR1 is SSHAT and CDR2 is FNYEAQ in the germline V gene (reference sequence). CDR3 length: 14 amino acids. The CDR3, as DNA: TGTGCTAGCAGCCCGACCAGACTGTCGAGTGAAGCTTTCTTT. It encodes CASSPTRLSSEAFF.

The chain is built from TRBV5-1 and TRBJ2-4, with a possible D match to TRBD1 (6 bases). Deletions cut 4 bases from V and 6 bases from J, with 14 bases between. This CDR3 has 14 amino acids. Germline V gene data show CDR1 as SGHRS and CDR2 as YFSETQ. DNA for the CDR3: TGCGCCAGCAGCCCTCGGGACAACCGAAACATTCAGTACTTC. This translates into CASSPRDNRNIQYF. The full variable domain, rest sourced from reference TRBV5-1 and TRBJ2-4, is KAGVTQTPRYLIKTRGQQVTLSCSPISGHRSVSWYQQTPGQGLQFLFEYFSETQRNKGNFPGRFSGRQFSNSRSEMNVSTLELGDSALYLCASSPRDNRNIQYFGAGTRLSVL.

The chain joins TRBV9 to TRBJ2-7, with unresolved D. Germline assignment: CDR1 SGDLS and CDR2 YYNGEE. This CDR3 spans 15 amino acids. V lost 4 bases and J lost 0, with 14 bases in between. CDR3 DNA sequence: TGTGCCAGCAGCCGACAAGGATCCTCCTCCTACGAGCAGTACTTC. It codes for CASSRQGSSSYEQYF.

This clonotype was counted at least ten times. The gene calls are TRBV20-1 and TRBJ2-7; no clear D. V lost 5 bases and J lost 7, with 27 bases in between. The CDR3 covers 16 residues. Germline values: CDR1 DFQATT, CDR2 SNEGSKA (reference sequence). CDR3 region: CSAAKVGPTVDLEQYF. CDR3 DNA: TGCAGTGCTGCTAAAGTCGGGCCGACGGTTGATTTGGAGCAGTACTTC.

At least ten counts were recorded for this clonotype. The V call is TRBV7-3, the J call TRBJ1-1, with D perhaps matching TRBD1 (5 bases). Trimming took off 4 bases at V and 0 bases at J, with 9 bases between the two ends. The CDR3 has 14 residues. The V gene's germline CDR1 is SGHTA and CDR2 FQGTGA. The CDR3 spells CASSSTGMNTEAFF. The CDR3 nucleotides are TGTGCCAGCAGCTCCACAGGCATGAACACTGAAGCTTTCTTT.

This clonotype was detected a few times. In nucleotides, the CDR3 is TGCAGCGTTCCGACAGGCATTGGCTACACCTTC. Its protein is CSVPTGIGYTF. The chain combines TRBV29-1 with TRBJ1-2, with D possibly being TRBD1 (6 bases). CDR1 is SQVTM, CDR2 ANQGSEA, per germline. Trimming took 5 bases from V and 7 from J, leaving 11 bases between them. This CDR3 region has 11 residues.

The chain is built from TRBV6-1 and TRBJ1-1; no definite D call. CDR1 and CDR2 from the germline V gene are MNHNS and SASEGT. V was pared by 0 bases and J by 4 bases, with 6 bases between. The CDR3 runs to 13 residues. CDR3 amino acids: CASSEAPGTEAFF. In DNA form, the CDR3 reads TGTGCCAGCAGTGAAGCCCCCGGCACTGAAGCTTTCTTT.